These 17 T cell receptor beta chains came from one sample sequenced in a study of graft-versus-host responses after intestinal transplantation. This table comes from immunoSEQ multiplex PCR, and its TCRdb copy is limited to in-frame clones, with some not included. Altogether roughly 99,000 clones are present, roughly 88% being singletons, with the ten largest covering over 1.3%. Sequencing was performed on PBMCs, taken 255 days after intestinal transplant. The receptors derive from a human patient who received an intestinal transplant, so some T cells may come from the graft donor.

The V and J genes are TRBV10-1 and TRBJ2-7; a possible D gene is TRBD2 (6 bases). Germline CDR1 and CDR2: WNHNN and SYGVQD (reference sequence). The CDR3 length is 14 residues. V was cut by 5 bases and J by 5 bases, with 16 bases left in between. The CDR3 spells CASSKLGGGDEQYF. As DNA, the CDR3 is TGCGCCAGCAGTAAATTAGGAGGCGGGGACGAGCAGTACTTC.

The chain employs TRBV7-9 and TRBJ2-1; the D gene is possibly TRBD2 (5 bases). The CDR3 spans 13 residues. V lost 1 base and J lost 8, with 9 bases in between. Germline CDR1 and CDR2: SEHNR and FQNEAQ (reference sequence). Here the CDR3 DNA reads TGTGCCAGCAGCTTAGGGAGAGCGGATGAGCAGTTCTTC. Its translation is CASSLGRADEQFF.

The chain combines TRBV5-1 with TRBJ1-6; perhaps TRBD1 as D (6 bases). The CDR3 extends over 15 amino acids. Trimming left V 5 bases short and J 7 bases short, with 16 bases between. Germline CDR1 reads SGHRS; CDR2 reads YFSETQ. CDR3 residues: CASSSQGYPNSPLHF. Here the CDR3 DNA reads TGCGCCAGCAGTAGTCAGGGGTATCCAAATTCACCCCTCCACTTT.

The J gene is TRBJ1-2, the V gene TRBV10-1; 12 bases are shared with TRBD1. Germline-derived CDR1 and CDR2 are WNHNN and SYGVQD (reference sequence). The trim removed 7 bases at V and 1 base at J, leaving 10 bases unmatched. The CDR3 is made up of 17 amino acids. CDR3 bases: TGCGCCAGCACTAGCCAGGGACAGGGGGCCGGTAACTATGGCTACACCTTC. It yields the protein CASTSQGQGAGNYGYTF.

V gene TRBV28 combines with J gene TRBJ2-7, with 14 bases that match TRBD2. The CDR3 sequence is 16 residues long. CDR1 and CDR2 (germline): MDHEN, SYDVKM. V lost 7 bases, J lost 6 bases, and 11 bases stayed unmatched. In DNA form, the CDR3 reads TGTGCCAGCACCGGACTAGCGGGAGGTCCGGCGAGCGAGCAGTACTTC. It is translated as CASTGLAGGPASEQYF.

The genes are TRBV9 and TRBJ2-7, with TRBD2 identical over 15 bases. The CDR3 spans 17 residues. CDR1 SGDLS and CDR2 YYNGEE come from the germline V gene. The junction had 9 bases not matched to a gene; V was cut back by 3 bases and J by 5 bases. CDR3 DNA: TGTGCCAGCAGCGCTTCCGGGACTAGCGGGAGGTGGGACGAGCAGTACTTC. Translated: CASSASGTSGRWDEQYF.

This chain connects TRBV5-6 to TRBJ1-2; D is undetermined. CDR3 size: 14 residues. CDR1 and CDR2 (germline): SGHDT, YYEEEE. V lost 4 bases and J 4 bases, leaving 14 bases between the germline ends. Here the CDR3 reads CASSADGNFYGYTF. CDR3 coding DNA: TGTGCCAGCAGCGCGGACGGGAACTTCTATGGCTACACCTTC.

The rearrangement uses TRBV5-6 and TRBJ1-6; D remains unclear. The CDR3 totals 15 residues. Trimming pared 1 base from V and 8 bases from J, leaving 13 bases between. Germline V gene data show CDR1 as SGHDT and CDR2 as YYEEEE. CDR3 residues: CASSLLWHRDSPLHF. For the CDR3, the DNA is TGTGCCAGCAGCTTGCTTTGGCATCGGGATTCACCCCTCCACTTT. The full variable domain, in which reference TRBV5-6 and TRBJ1-6 provide the parts outside the CDR3, is DAGVTQSPTHLIKTRGQQVTLRCSPKSGHDTVSWYQQALGQGPQFIFQYYEEEERQRGNFPDRFSGHQFPNYSSELNVNALLLGDSALYLCASSLLWHRDSPLHFGNGTRLTVT.

The V call is TRBV5-1, the J call TRBJ2-1, with D tentatively TRBD1 (6 bases). CDR3 size: 16 residues. From germline, CDR1 is SGHRS and CDR2 YFSETQ. V was trimmed by 3 bases and J by 0 bases, leaving 13 bases between them. CDR3 DNA sequence: TGCGCCAGCAGCTCGTACAGGGTGAGCTCCTACAATGAGCAGTTCTTC. Protein: CASSSYRVSSYNEQFF.

This clone has only a few counts. The chain combines TRBV27 with TRBJ2-1, with 14 bases identical to TRBD2. The CDR3 spans 18 residues. The ends lost 7 bases at V and 8 bases at J; junction bases unmatched: 16. Germline values: CDR1 MNHEY, CDR2 SMNVEV (reference sequence). Written as DNA, the CDR3 is TGTGCCAGCAACCCCCCTGGGACTAGCGGGAGTTGGCCGGATGAGCAGTTCTTC. It encodes CASNPPGTSGSWPDEQFF.

This chain joins TRBV27 and TRBJ2-1; D possibly corresponds to TRBD2 (7 bases). Germline V gives CDR1 MNHEY, CDR2 SMNVEV (reference sequence). This CDR3 comprises 13 residues. V was cut by 1 base and J by 8 bases, with 9 bases left in between. The CDR3 reads CASSLLGGDEQFF. CDR3 coding DNA: TGTGCCAGCAGTTTATTAGGGGGGGATGAGCAGTTCTTC.

The V and J genes are TRBV12-5 and TRBJ2-1; TRBD1 aligns across 7 bases. This CDR3 has 14 residues. Germline V CDR1 and CDR2: LGHNT, FRNRAP. V trimming: 6 bases; J trimming: 5 bases; junction bases outside the gene matches: 7. CDR3 protein: CASGSQGDHNEQFF. The CDR3 bases are TGTGCTAGTGGCTCTCAGGGGGACCACAATGAGCAGTTCTTC.

The chain links TRBV5-8 to TRBJ2-1; D is undetermined. Germline V gives CDR1 SGHTS, CDR2 YDEGEE. The CDR3 spans 14 residues. V was pared by 5 bases and J by 0 bases, with 9 bases between. CDR3 in DNA: TGTGCCAGCAGGCAGGAGAGCTCCTACAATGAGCAGTTCTTC. This gives the protein CASRQESSYNEQFF.

CDR3 amino acids: CASSLQGKATNEKLFF. CDR3 DNA sequence: TGTGCCAGCAGTTTACAGGGAAAAGCAACTAATGAAAAACTGTTTTTT. The rearrangement uses TRBV28 and TRBJ1-4; tentative D call: TRBD1 (5 bases). Germline loops: CDR1 MDHEN, CDR2 SYDVKM. Trimming took 2 bases from V and 0 from J, leaving 10 bases between them. This CDR3 is built from 16 residues.

This sequence joins TRBV4-1 and TRBJ2-2; maybe TRBD1 (6 bases). Between the trimmed V and J ends, which lost 5 bases and 3 bases, there was a span of 13 bases. This CDR3 spans 15 amino acids. Germline V lookup: CDR1 MGHRA, CDR2 YSYEKL. The CDR3 spells CASSSGTSYTGELFF. For the CDR3, the DNA is TGCGCCAGCAGCTCCGGGACATCCTACACCGGGGAGCTGTTTTTT.

V is TRBV5-1 and J is TRBJ1-2; perhaps TRBD1 as D (5 bases). The length of the CDR3 is 15 residues. CDR1 and CDR2 from the germline V gene are SGHRS and YFSETQ. The V end lost 0 bases, the J end lost 6 bases, and 15 bases lay between the germline ends. The CDR3 reads CASSLAQAVGDGYTF. CDR3 in DNA: TGCGCCAGCAGCTTGGCCCAGGCAGTGGGGGATGGCTACACCTTC.

The chain links TRBV5-1 to TRBJ2-2; TRBD2 is a possible D gene (6 bases). Germline lookup yields CDR1 SGHRS and CDR2 YFSETQ. The ends were cut back, 4 bases at V and 6 bases at J, with 22 bases in the middle. The CDR3 runs 17 residues. DNA for the CDR3: TGCGCCAGCAGCCCGAAGGGAGGCTTAGGGGCCCCCGGGGAGCTGTTTTTT. Its protein is CASSPKGGLGAPGELFF.